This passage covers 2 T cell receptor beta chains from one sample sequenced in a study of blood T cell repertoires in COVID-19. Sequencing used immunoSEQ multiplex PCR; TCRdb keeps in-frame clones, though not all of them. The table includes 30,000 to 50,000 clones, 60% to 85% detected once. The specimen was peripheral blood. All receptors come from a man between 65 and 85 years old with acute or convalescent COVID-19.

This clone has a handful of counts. The CDR3 bases are TGTGCCAGCAGCCAAGGCCAGGCATCCTACAATGAGCAGTTCTTC. Protein product: CASSQGQASYNEQFF. The J gene is TRBJ2-1, the V gene TRBV4-2; D is unclear. Trimming cost V 1 base and J 1 base, with 8 bases left between them. CDR1 and CDR2 from the germline V gene are LGHNA and YNFKEQ. CDR3 length: 15 amino acids.

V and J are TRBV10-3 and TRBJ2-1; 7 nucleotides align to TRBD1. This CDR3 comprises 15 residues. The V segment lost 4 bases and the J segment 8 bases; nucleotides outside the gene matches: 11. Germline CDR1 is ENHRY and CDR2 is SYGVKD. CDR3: CAISGGSATGDEQFF. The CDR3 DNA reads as TGTGCCATCAGTGGGGGTAGCGCCACAGGGGATGAGCAGTTCTTC.